This TCR beta chain was profiled in a study of CD8+ T cells in alopecia areata (dated 2018 in TCRdb). About the study as a whole: In both human patients and the C3H/HeJ mouse model, the study applied high-throughput TCRbeta sequencing to look at T cell clonal expansion in alopecia areata. Amplification of TCRbeta CDR3 regions was done by immunoSEQ multiplex PCR using 35 Vbeta forward primers and 13 Jbeta reverse primers. The RNA source kit depended on sample type: the PAXgene miRNA kit for fixed scalp, the miRNeasy kit for PBMCs, and the RNeasy kit for mouse skin. Scalp tissue and sorted CD4+ and CD8+ peripheral blood T cells from patchy and totalis/universalis alopecia areata patients and from healthy controls were covered by human TCRbeta sequencing. Scalp clonality was compared across normal scalp (n=4), patchy alopecia areata scalp (n=8), and alopecia totalis/universalis scalp (n=8).

The library was produced with the immunoSEQ multiplex PCR assay. RNA was extracted from all samples and reverse transcribed into cDNA, which served as template for TCR sequencing. First-strand cDNA was synthesized using SuperScript III with a 2:1 mix of oligo-dT and random hexamers. A synthetic immune receptor repertoire was used to gauge amplification bias, and whatever bias remained was removed computationally. In the paper's pipeline: Raw reads were preprocessed to remove errors, and CDR3 was defined according to IMGT conventions as the region from the conserved cysteine to phenylalanine. To get clonality, Shannon entropy was normalized by log2 of the number of productive unique TCRs and the result was subtracted from 1. CD4 or CD8 identity of scalp clones was inferred by cross-referencing scalp TCRbeta sequences with sorted blood CD4 and CD8 repertoires. Imported from immuneACCESS, the table was reduced by TCRdb to in-frame sequences with V and J called. These copies leave out some clones; in studies compared against another copy, an unresolved V gene accounts for under half, and the cause of the remainder is not known. That table furnishes V, J and clone size, whereas the DNA furnished D and trimming. Present in this sample are 120,000 or so clones, about 60% of which were seen just once. The ten largest clones represent roughly 3.1% of the sample.

Summary of the overall study and its limitations: Shared TCR sequences between patients were less evident than in mice, which may be partly attributable to HLA diversity in the patient population. Compared with normal scalp, lesional scalp, particularly in alopecia totalis/universalis, had higher clonality and more expanded CD8+ clones, which suggests antigenic drive. Unlike mouse skin, which is dominated by gammadelta T cells, normal human skin has resident alphabeta T cells that are also sequenced, and this complicates analysis of the scalp TCR repertoire.

A note on this clone: Which antigen it targets is not known. Per-base qualities were not stored, and no clone one base away is much larger.

For CDR1 and CDR2, the germline V gene lists MGHRA and YSYEKL. The trim is 0 bases for V and 7 bases for J, with a gap of 16 bases between the germline ends. Including the terminal cysteine and phenylalanine, the CDR3 comprises 15 residues. Only CDR3 DNA remains: 45 bases, in frame from the first base. PBMCs were separated by density centrifugation and stained for CD3, CD4 and CD8, after which CD4+ and CD8+ T cells were sorted on a FACSAria. Unaffected controls provided scalp biopsies and blood samples. The receptor's source is a human donor in good health. Rearrangement joined TRBV4-1 to TRBJ2-7; matching of 6 bases hints at TRBD1 as the D gene. Sequenced input: CD4+ T cells sorted from blood. The CDR3 protein: CASSQDGGTGREQYF. The bases are TGCGCCAGCAGCCAAGATGGGGGCACAGGGCGGGAGCAGTACTTC.